One and the same sample provided the 8 T cell receptor beta chains below, sequenced in a study of blood T cells in healthy people across ages. A second PCR, run for roughly 7 to 11 cycles, used a sample-barcoded 5' primer plus a J-beta primer mix. Via MiXCR, TCRdb re-called the 5' RACE reads, giving one row per CDR3 protein. The table lists around 280,000 distinct CDR3 sequences, less than 30% of them singletons, with 29% in the top ten. Sequencing used blood. The source is a woman aged 70-85 years in good health.

V and J are TRBV7-8 and TRBJ2-3; D is undetermined. Germline V gene data show CDR1 as SGHVS and CDR2 as FQNEAQ. CDR3 length: 15 amino acids. V dropped 5 bases and J dropped 3 bases, with 15 bases sitting between them. In DNA, the CDR3 is TGTGCCAGCAGCCAGTTTGTTCTTGAGACAGATACGCAGTATTTT. Translation gives CASSQFVLETDTQYF. Full variable domain (outside the CDR3, taken from reference TRBV7-8 and TRBJ2-3): GAGVSQSPRYKVAKRGQDVALRCDPISGHVSLFWYQQALGQGPEFLTYFQNEAQLDKSGLPSDRFFAERPEGSVSTLKIQRTQQEDSAVYLCASSQFVLETDTQYFGPGTRLTVL.

This clonotype was seen more than once but under ten times. This chain links TRBV28 with TRBJ2-7; 10 bases match TRBD1. Germline CDR1 is MDHEN and CDR2 is SYDVKM. This CDR3 is 18 amino acids long. V trimming: 4 bases; J trimming: 3 bases; junction bases outside the gene matches: 15. DNA of the CDR3: TGTGCCAGCAGTTCGAGCGGGACAGGGGTCCCCTCTCTCTACGAGCAGTACTTC. Its protein is CASSSSGTGVPSLYEQYF.

This chain connects TRBV11-2 to TRBJ2-2; 7 nucleotides agree with TRBD1. Trimming took 2 bases from V and 3 from J; bases not matched to a gene: 6. The CDR3 consists of 16 residues. The germline CDR1 and CDR2 sequences are SGHAT and FQNNGV. The CDR3: CASSLWQGDHTGELFF. In DNA form, the CDR3 reads TGTGCCAGCAGCTTATGGCAGGGGGACCACACCGGGGAGCTGTTTTTT.

The CDR3 nucleotides read TGCAGTGCCCCCGACAGGGTCCAAGGCGGGGAGCTGTTTTTT. Translation: CSAPDRVQGGELFF. V is TRBV20-1 and J is TRBJ2-2; 7 nucleotides match TRBD1. V lost 6 bases, J lost 7 bases, and 11 bases stayed unmatched. There are 14 residues in the CDR3. CDR1 and CDR2 from the germline V gene are DFQATT and SNEGSKA (reference sequence).

This clonotype was seen a few times. This sequence joins TRBV7-3 and TRBJ1-2; 10 bases line up with TRBD1. CDR1 and CDR2 (germline): SGHTA, FQGTGA. The trim removed 5 bases at V and 6 bases at J, leaving 6 bases unmatched. The CDR3 loop spans 14 amino acids. CDR3 region: CASSSRQGANGYTF. CDR3 sequence (DNA): TGTGCCAGCAGCAGCCGACAGGGGGCTAATGGCTACACCTTC.

This clonotype was observed a few times. The chain has TRBV7-2 and TRBJ1-5; tentative D call: TRBD1 (5 bases). CDR3 length equals 14 residues. V gave up 5 bases and J gave up 4 bases, with 12 bases separating them. Per the germline V gene, CDR1 is SGHTA and CDR2 is FQGNSA. In nucleotides, the CDR3 is TGTGCCAGCAGCACCCGACAGCTAAATCAGCCCCAGCATTTT. It yields the protein CASSTRQLNQPQHF.

This clonotype has more than one count but fewer than ten. The V gene is TRBV20-1, the J gene TRBJ2-5, with D perhaps matching TRBD1 or TRBD2 (7 bases each). Trimming removed 3 bases from V and 4 bases from J, with 18 bases in between. Looked up from germline, CDR1 is DFQATT and CDR2 is SNEGSKA (reference sequence). The CDR3 has 15 residues. The CDR3 reads CSASRQGGGTETQYF. The CDR3 DNA follows: TGCAGTGCTAGCCGACAGGGAGGGGGGACAGAGACCCAGTACTTC.

This chain connects TRBV7-9 to TRBJ2-6, with D unclear. With 3 bases removed from V and 1 base from J, the gap between germline ends came to 7 bases. The CDR3 is 15 residues long. Germline V gives CDR1 SEHNR, CDR2 FQNEAQ (reference sequence). The CDR3 DNA follows: TGTGCCAGCAGCTTCTGGAAGTCTGGGGCCAACGTCCTGACTTTC. Translated, it gives CASSFWKSGANVLTF. The whole variable domain, filled in from reference TRBV7-9 and TRBJ2-6, reads DTGVSQNPRHKITKRGQNVTFRCDPISEHNRLYWYRQTLGQGPEFLTYFQNEAQLEKSRLLSDRFSAERPKGSFSTLEIQRTEQGDSAMYLCASSFWKSGANVLTFGAGSRLTVL.